This entry is about one TCR beta chain. The antigen remains undetermined. Splitting of each subset's genomic DNA was done evenly across several immunoSEQ plates. This table comes from immunoSEQ multiplex PCR, and its TCRdb copy is limited to in-frame clones, with some not included. The sample carries around 700,000 clones, just over 90% recorded once. Naive CD8 cells lacked CD45RO, underwent positive selection for CCR7 and left out terminally differentiated effector memory CD45RA+ cells. The sample belongs to a study of shared clonotypes between healthy human individuals. Study-level information: Donors had three CD4 naive, three CD4 memory, two CD8 naive and one CD8 memory plate apiece. Study conclusions and caveats: Non-shared clonotypes showed lower generation probabilities than clonotypes common to all four donors.

Looked up from germline, CDR1 is SGHVS and CDR2 is FQNEAQ. Trimming took off 5 bases at V and 3 bases at J, with 8 bases between the two ends. The CDR3 has 13 residues. Sequencing input: naive CD8+ T cells sorted from blood. The chain recombines TRBV7-8 with TRBJ2-1; D might be TRBD1 (5 bases). The origin of this receptor is a man aged 25-45 years in good health. CDR3 DNA sequence: TGTGCCAGCAGCGAAACAGGCTACAATGAGCAGTTCTTC. Its protein product is CASSETGYNEQFF.